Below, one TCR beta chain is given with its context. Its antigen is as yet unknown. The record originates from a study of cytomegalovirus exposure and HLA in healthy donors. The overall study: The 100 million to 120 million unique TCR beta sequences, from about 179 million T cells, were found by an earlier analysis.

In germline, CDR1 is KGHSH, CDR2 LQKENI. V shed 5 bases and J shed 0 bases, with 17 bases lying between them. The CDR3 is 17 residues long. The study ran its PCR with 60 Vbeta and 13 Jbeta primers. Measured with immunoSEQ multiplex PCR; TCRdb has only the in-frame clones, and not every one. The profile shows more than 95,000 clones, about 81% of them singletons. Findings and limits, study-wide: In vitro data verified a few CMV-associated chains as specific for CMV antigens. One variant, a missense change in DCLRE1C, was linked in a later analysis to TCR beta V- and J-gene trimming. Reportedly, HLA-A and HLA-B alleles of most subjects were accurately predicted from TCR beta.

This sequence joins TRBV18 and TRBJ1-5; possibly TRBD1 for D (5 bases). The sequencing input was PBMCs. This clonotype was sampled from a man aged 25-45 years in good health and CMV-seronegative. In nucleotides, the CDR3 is TGTGCCAGCTCATCAACTGGGGCTCGTCGTAGCAATCAGCCCCAGCATTTT. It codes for CASSSTGARRSNQPQHF.